These 5 T cell receptor beta chains came from one sample sequenced in a study of blood T cell repertoires in COVID-19. The repertoire was sequenced with immunoSEQ multiplex PCR; TCRdb's copy has only in-frame clones and lacks some. The table has 350,000 to 500,000 clones, around nine tenths seen once. The specimen was PBMCs or T cells enriched from blood (not recorded which). Receptors were obtained from a woman under 30 who had been exposed to COVID-19.

This chain uses TRBV9 with TRBJ1-2; 9 positions match TRBD1. This CDR3 has 17 residues. Germline trimming cut 0 bases from V and 2 bases from J; bases unmatched to any gene: 8. Germline CDR1 and CDR2: SGDLS and YYNGEE. The CDR3 DNA follows: TGTGCCAGCAGCGTAGTGGACAGGGGAGGAAAAAACTATGGCTACACCTTC. It specifies CASSVVDRGGKNYGYTF.

This chain connects TRBV2 to TRBJ2-7; TRBD2 agrees at 7 bases. V dropped 7 bases and J dropped 5; count of bases not matched to a gene: 8. Germline-derived CDR1 and CDR2 are SNHLY and FYNNEI. The CDR3 is 13 residues long. Here the CDR3 reads CASTPGGVHEQYF. The CDR3 nucleotides read TGTGCCAGCACCCCTGGGGGGGTCCACGAGCAGTACTTC.

This clone has more than one count but fewer than ten. V usage is TRBV28 and J usage is TRBJ2-1, with 8 positions matching TRBD2. V was pared by 6 bases and J by 0 bases, with 7 bases of the junction left unmatched. Germline CDR1 MDHEN, CDR2 SYDVKM. This CDR3 spans 16 amino acids. CDR3 in DNA: TGTGCCAGCAGCCGGGGGGGGTTCAGCTCCTACAATGAGCAGTTCTTC. Amino acids: CASSRGGFSSYNEQFF.

The V call is TRBV3-1 (or the pseudogene TRBV3-2), the J call TRBJ1-6; TRBD1 aligns across 9 bases. CDR3 length equals 15 residues. The junction had 13 bases not matched to a gene; V was cut back by 4 bases and J by 15 bases. From germline, CDR1 is LGHDT and CDR2 YNNKEL (reference sequence). The CDR3 region has the DNA TGTGCCAGCAGCCGCGATACTTCGGGACAGGGAAGCCTCCACTTT. Its protein product is CASSRDTSGQGSLHF.

The chain has TRBV18 and TRBJ2-1; D possibly corresponds to TRBD2 (6 bases). CDR1 is KGHSH and CDR2 is LQKENI in the germline V gene. V dropped 6 bases and J dropped 3 bases, with 9 bases sitting between them. The CDR3 extends over 13 amino acids. CDR3 sequence reads: CASSGTYYNEQFF. The CDR3 DNA follows: TGTGCCAGCTCCGGGACTTACTACAATGAGCAGTTCTTC.